The 8 T cell receptor beta chains reported below all come from one sample, sequenced in a study of cytomegalovirus exposure and HLA in healthy donors. The primer mix had 60 Vbeta and 13 Jbeta primers. Profiled with immunoSEQ multiplex PCR; TCRdb holds only in-frame clones, not every one. The table lists approximately 81,000 clones, less than 80% of them singletons. Sequencing used PBMCs. The source is a man aged 40-49 years in good health and CMV-seropositive.

The gene calls are TRBV7-8 and TRBJ2-7; 8 bases align to TRBD2. CDR1 is SGHVS, CDR2 FQNEAQ, per germline. The V and J ends lost 3 bases and 6 bases, in that order; junction bases with no gene match: 7. The CDR3 contains 14 residues. CDR3 in DNA: TGTGCCAGCAGCTTCTCCGGGAGGGCCCCCGAGCAGTACTTC. Protein: CASSFSGRAPEQYF.

V is TRBV2 and J is TRBJ1-5; unclear D gene. Germline CDR1 is SNHLY and CDR2 is FYNNEI. Deletions cut 0 bases from V and 5 bases from J, with 5 bases between. This CDR3 contains 13 residues. CDR3 amino acids: CASSEARHQPQHF. CDR3 DNA: TGTGCCAGCAGTGAAGCTCGTCATCAGCCCCAGCATTTT. Looking up the rest from reference TRBV2 and TRBJ1-5 gives the full variable domain: EPEVTQTPSHQVTQMGQEVILRCVPISNHLYFYWYRQILGQKVEFLVSFYNNEISEKSEIFDDQFSVERPDGSNFTLKIRSTKLEDSAMYFCASSEARHQPQHFGDGTRLSIL.

The CDR3 nucleotides read TGTGCCAGCAGCTTATTTCCAGCGGGAGTTCATGAGCAGTACTTC. It specifies CASSLFPAGVHEQYF. The V gene is TRBV7-9, the J gene TRBJ2-5, with TRBD2 matching 8 bases. This CDR3 is built from 15 residues. Germline trimming cut 2 bases from V and 11 bases from J; bases unmatched to any gene: 13. Germline V gives CDR1 SEHNR, CDR2 FQNEAQ (reference sequence).

This chain links TRBV5-1 with TRBJ2-1; TRBD2 agrees at 9 bases. Germline loops: CDR1 SGHRS, CDR2 YFSETQ. The V and J ends lost 4 bases and 7 bases, in that order; junction bases with no gene match: 15. CDR3 size: 17 residues. This CDR3 reads CASSPSEGGRAWNEQFF. In nucleotides, the CDR3 is TGCGCCAGCAGCCCCTCCGAGGGCGGGAGGGCGTGGAATGAGCAGTTCTTC.

The J gene is TRBJ2-1, the V gene TRBV27, with 7 nucleotides matching TRBD2. Germline-derived CDR1 and CDR2 are MNHEY and SMNVEV (reference sequence). The V segment lost 7 bases and the J segment 14 bases; nucleotides outside the gene matches: 8. The CDR3 is made up of 11 amino acids. CDR3 residues: CASIRGSQEFF. In DNA, the CDR3 is TGTGCCAGCATCCGCGGGAGTCAAGAGTTCTTC.

This clone showed up many times. The V gene is TRBV19, the J gene TRBJ1-5, with a possible D match to TRBD1 (6 bases). The CDR3 has 13 residues. V lost 10 bases to trimming and J lost 2 bases, with 12 bases between them. Germline assignment: CDR1 LNHDA and CDR2 SQIVND (reference sequence). This chain's CDR3 is CATRGLGNQPQHF. The CDR3 DNA follows: TGTGCCACCAGGGGTTTAGGCAATCAGCCCCAGCATTTT. Full variable domain (outside the CDR3, taken from reference TRBV19 and TRBJ1-5): DGGITQSPKYLFRKEGQNVTLSCEQNLNHDAMYWYRQDPGQGLRLIYYSQIVNDFQKGDIAEGYSVSREKKESFPLTVTSAQKNPTAFYLCATRGLGNQPQHFGDGTRLSIL.

J is TRBJ2-3 and V is TRBV19; 8 positions agree with TRBD1. Germline V CDR1 and CDR2: LNHDA, SQIVND (reference sequence). The V gene end was trimmed by 6 bases and the J gene end by 2 bases; junction bases not matched to a gene: 7. This CDR3 spans 15 amino acids. CDR3 in amino acids: CASRTDRDATDTQYF. DNA of the CDR3: TGTGCCAGTAGGACGGACAGGGACGCCACAGATACGCAGTATTTT. The entire variable domain, with the rest obtained from reference TRBV19 and TRBJ2-3, is as follows: DGGITQSPKYLFRKEGQNVTLSCEQNLNHDAMYWYRQDPGQGLRLIYYSQIVNDFQKGDIAEGYSVSREKKESFPLTVTSAQKNPTAFYLCASRTDRDATDTQYFGPGTRLTVL.

V usage is TRBV29-1 and J usage is TRBJ2-2; D not resolved. V lost 7 bases to trimming and J lost 3 bases, with 6 bases between them. The germline gives CDR1 SQVTM, CDR2 ANQGSEA. The CDR3 contains 11 residues. The CDR3 sequence: CSGQYTGELFF. The CDR3 nucleotides read TGCAGCGGTCAGTACACCGGGGAGCTGTTTTTT.